A single sample gave rise to the 26 T cell receptor beta chains below, sequenced in a study of graft-versus-host responses after intestinal transplantation. The repertoire was sequenced with immunoSEQ multiplex PCR; TCRdb's copy has only in-frame clones and lacks some. The table has 95,000 to 100,000 clones, 86% seen once; the top ten hold about 1.5%. The sample consisted of PBMCs, taken 255 days after intestinal transplant. These receptors all stem from a human patient who received an intestinal transplant, so some T cells may come from the graft donor.

This clone has only a few counts. The chain combines TRBV29-1 with TRBJ2-5; D gene uncertain. Germline-derived CDR1 and CDR2 are SQVTM and ANQGSEA. V shed 4 bases and J shed 3 bases, with 9 bases lying between them. The CDR3 extends over 12 amino acids. CDR3 in amino acids: CSVVLGKETQYF. DNA for the CDR3: TGCAGCGTTGTGCTGGGAAAAGAGACCCAGTACTTC.

V usage is TRBV28 and J usage is TRBJ1-2; perhaps TRBD1 as D (6 bases). This CDR3 contains 13 residues. The germline CDR1 and CDR2 sequences are MDHEN and SYDVKM. Trimming shortened V by 5 bases and J by 6 bases, and 13 bases separated the two germline ends. CDR3 nucleotides: TGTGCCAGCAGTCCCTCCGGGACAAATGGCTACACCTTC. Translation: CASSPSGTNGYTF.

The rearrangement uses TRBV4-1 and TRBJ1-2, with 7 bases lining up with TRBD1. This CDR3 has 17 amino acids. Per the germline V gene, CDR1 is MGHRA and CDR2 is YSYEKL. With 0 bases clipped from V and 0 bases from J, the junction kept 7 bases outside the gene matches. The CDR3 DNA reads TGCGCCAGCAGCCAAGAAAGGGGGCAGTCGGCTAACTATGGCTACACCTTC. It specifies CASSQERGQSANYGYTF.

This clone was seen a handful of times. This rearrangement joins TRBV10-3 to TRBJ1-5; unclear D gene. Germline CDR1 reads ENHRY; CDR2 reads SYGVKD. The ends were cut back, 0 bases at V and 0 bases at J, with 9 bases in the middle. The CDR3 runs 16 residues. CDR3 sequence reads: CAISESPWYSNQPQHF. Here the CDR3 DNA reads TGTGCCATCAGTGAGTCCCCCTGGTATAGCAATCAGCCCCAGCATTTT.

The chain has TRBV6-5 and TRBJ1-2; D ambiguous. The V end was cut by 6 bases, the J end by 5 bases, with 13 bases between. Germline V CDR1 and CDR2: MNHEY, SVGAGI. The CDR3 is 13 amino acids. CDR3 sequence: CASSARRIYGYTF. The DNA for the CDR3 is TGTGCCAGCAGCGCCCGGCGGATTTATGGCTACACCTTC.

The V gene is TRBV27, the J gene TRBJ1-1, with D unclear. The germline V gene has CDR1 MNHEY and CDR2 SMNVEV (reference sequence). The CDR3 is 13 residues long. Trimming left V 5 bases short and J 1 base short, with 8 bases between. The CDR3 reads CASSLNRNTEAFF. As DNA, the CDR3 is TGTGCCAGCAGTCTAAACAGGAACACTGAAGCTTTCTTT.

This rearrangement joins TRBV19 to TRBJ2-3; no clear D gene. CDR3 size: 16 residues. Per germline, CDR1 LNHDA and CDR2 SQIVND (reference sequence). Trimming stripped 3 bases from V and 0 bases from J, with 13 bases between. The CDR3 nucleotides are TGTGCCAGTAGTATTTTGCTGGATATCAGCACAGATACGCAGTATTTT. Residues: CASSILLDISTDTQYF.

The chain links TRBV28 to TRBJ1-1; no clear D gene. The CDR3 is 13 residues long. V lost 4 bases and J 0 bases, leaving 6 bases between the germline ends. Germline values: CDR1 MDHEN, CDR2 SYDVKM. The DNA of the CDR3 is TGTGCCAGCAGTTCCGGGATGAACACTGAAGCTTTCTTT. Translation: CASSSGMNTEAFF.

The V gene is TRBV5-5, the J gene TRBJ2-3; no reliable D call. The CDR3 is 15 residues long. The germline gives CDR1 SGHKS, CDR2 YYEKEE (reference sequence). V gave up 2 bases and J gave up 2 bases, with 12 bases separating them. CDR3: CASSFSARTTDTQYF. The DNA of the CDR3 is TGTGCCAGCAGCTTCTCGGCCAGAACCACAGATACGCAGTATTTT.

This chain joins TRBV2 and TRBJ2-1; D remains ambiguous. CDR1 is SNHLY and CDR2 is FYNNEI in the germline V gene. V lost 6 bases and J lost 2, with 11 bases in between. The CDR3 contains 14 residues. CDR3 sequence reads: CASRSVPPYNEQFF. CDR3 nucleotide sequence: TGTGCCAGCAGGTCCGTACCACCCTACAATGAGCAGTTCTTC.

This chain uses TRBV6-1 with TRBJ1-5; TRBD1 agrees at 9 bases. Germline CDR1 and CDR2: MNHNS and SASEGT. This CDR3 comprises 13 residues. Trimming took 6 bases from V and 7 from J; bases not matched to a gene: 4. Written as DNA, the CDR3 is TGTGCCAGCAGGAGGACAGGGGACCAGCCCCAGCATTTT. Protein: CASRRTGDQPQHF.

This chain uses TRBV5-1 with TRBJ1-3, with a possible D match to TRBD1 (5 bases). Trimming shortened V by 0 bases and J by 3 bases, and 10 bases separated the two germline ends. The germline V gene has CDR1 SGHRS and CDR2 YFSETQ. There are 15 residues in the CDR3. The CDR3 DNA follows: TGCGCCAGCAGCTTGGCAGGGATCGGTGGAAACACCATATATTTT. It specifies CASSLAGIGGNTIYF. Together with reference TRBV5-1 and TRBJ1-3, the CDR3 gives the full variable domain: KAGVTQTPRYLIKTRGQQVTLSCSPISGHRSVSWYQQTPGQGLQFLFEYFSETQRNKGNFPGRFSGRQFSNSRSEMNVSTLELGDSALYLCASSLAGIGGNTIYFGEGSWLTVV.

The V call is TRBV11-3, the J call TRBJ1-1; 8 nucleotides agree with TRBD1. V lost 5 bases to trimming and J lost 7 bases; unmatched junction nucleotides: 6. Germline V gene sequence: CDR1 SGHNT, CDR2 YENEEA. This CDR3 is built from 13 residues. CDR3 amino acids: CASSPGTGVEAFF. CDR3 in DNA: TGTGCCAGCAGCCCAGGGACAGGTGTTGAAGCTTTCTTT.

This chain uses TRBV28 with TRBJ1-4, with D perhaps matching TRBD1 (6 bases). The CDR3 has 14 residues. Trimming took 1 base from V and 7 from J, leaving 10 bases between them. The germline V gene has CDR1 MDHEN and CDR2 SYDVKM. Written as DNA, the CDR3 is TGTGCCAGCAGTTTATCAGGGGAGGGTGAAAAACTGTTTTTT. It is translated as CASSLSGEGEKLFF.

V is TRBV4-3 and J is TRBJ1-2; D not resolved. The CDR3 is made up of 19 amino acids. Germline V CDR1 and CDR2: LGHNA, YSLEER. V lost 4 bases to trimming and J lost 1 base, with 25 bases between them. Here the CDR3 reads CASSRGTRSGNIFNYGYTF. The DNA of the CDR3 is TGCGCCAGCAGCCGAGGTACAAGATCGGGGAACATTTTTAACTATGGCTACACCTTC.

This chain joins TRBV7-9 and TRBJ1-2, with D unclear. This CDR3 is 12 amino acids long. Between the trimmed V and J ends, which lost 4 bases and 6 bases, there was a span of 9 bases. Germline CDR1 is SEHNR and CDR2 is FQNEAQ (reference sequence). The CDR3 nucleotides read TGTGCCAGCAGCTCCATTAGCGATGGCTACACCTTC. Encoded protein: CASSSISDGYTF.

The chain links TRBV28 to TRBJ1-4; the D is unclear. V lost 3 bases and J 8 bases, leaving 16 bases between the germline ends. The CDR3 is 15 amino acids. Germline V gives CDR1 MDHEN, CDR2 SYDVKM. The CDR3 sequence: CASSFRRSGGEKLFF. The CDR3 nucleotides read TGTGCCAGCAGTTTTCGCAGGTCTGGAGGCGAAAAACTGTTTTTT.

V usage is TRBV11-2 and J usage is TRBJ1-3, with D uncertain. V shed 5 bases and J shed 4 bases, with 3 bases lying between them. The CDR3 extends over 11 amino acids. In germline, CDR1 is SGHAT, CDR2 FQNNGV. DNA of the CDR3: TGTGCCAGCAGCCAGGGAAACACCATATATTTT. Translation: CASSQGNTIYF.

The gene calls are TRBV9 and TRBJ2-1, with D tentatively TRBD1 (5 bases). The CDR3 length is 14 residues. Between the trimmed V and J ends, which lost 2 bases and 5 bases, there was a span of 11 bases. Germline V CDR1 and CDR2: SGDLS, YYNGEE. The CDR3 region has the DNA TGTGCCAGCAGCGTTTCCAGGGTGAACAATGAGCAGTTCTTC. Translating gives CASSVSRVNNEQFF.

The CDR3 is CASSPQETFSYEQYF. The CDR3 DNA follows: TGTGCCAGCAGCCCCCAAGAGACGTTCAGCTACGAGCAGTACTTC. This sequence joins TRBV11-2 and TRBJ2-7; D ambiguous. The CDR3 extends over 15 amino acids. V shed 5 bases and J shed 3 bases, with 17 bases lying between them. Germline V gives CDR1 SGHAT, CDR2 FQNNGV.

The rearrangement uses TRBV5-4 and TRBJ2-7, with 16 bases fitting TRBD2. The CDR3 length is 18 residues. Germline V gives CDR1 SGHNT, CDR2 YYREEE (reference sequence). J gave up 5 bases and V 3 bases, and 11 bases lay outside the gene matches. DNA for the CDR3: TGTGCCAGCAGCTCCGGGACTAGCGGGAGGGCCATTCCCCACGAGCAGTACTTC. This sequence encodes CASSSGTSGRAIPHEQYF. The entire variable domain, with the rest obtained from reference TRBV5-4 and TRBJ2-7, is as follows: ETGVTQSPTHLIKTRGQQVTLRCSSQSGHNTVSWYQQALGQGPQFIFQYYREEENGRGNFPPRFSGLQFPNYSSELNVNALELDDSALYLCASSSGTSGRAIPHEQYFGPGTRLTVT.

The V call is TRBV29-1, the J call TRBJ2-3; 10 bases are a match to TRBD2. The CDR3 covers 13 residues. J gave up 5 bases and V 3 bases, and 2 bases lay outside the gene matches. Germline values: CDR1 SQVTM, CDR2 ANQGSEA. CDR3 nucleotides: TGCAGCGTTGAGGTAGCGGGGGGAGATACGCAGTATTTT. It encodes CSVEVAGGDTQYF.

The chain couples TRBV16 to TRBJ1-5; possible D gene TRBD1, 5 bases. V dropped 0 bases and J dropped 0 bases, with 9 bases sitting between them. The CDR3 is 16 residues long. Germline V gene lookup returns CDR1 KGHSY and CDR2 FQNENV. CDR3 residues: CASSQSGQGSNQPQHF. DNA of the CDR3: TGTGCCAGCAGCCAATCGGGGCAGGGTAGCAATCAGCCCCAGCATTTT.

CDR3 DNA sequence: TGCGCCAGCAGCCAAGATACCCCGGGCAGGGGGTTTTTCACCGGGGAGCTGTTTTTT. This sequence encodes CASSQDTPGRGFFTGELFF. This sequence joins TRBV4-3 and TRBJ2-2; TRBD1 matches at 7 bases. Looked up from germline, CDR1 is LGHNA and CDR2 is YSLEER. The CDR3 contains 19 residues. The V and J ends lost 0 bases and 4 bases, in that order; junction bases with no gene match: 14.

The table lists this clone with a count of one. The rearrangement links TRBV4-2 to TRBJ2-3; unclear D gene. Trimming stripped 0 bases from V and 6 bases from J, with 13 bases between. Germline V gives CDR1 LGHNA, CDR2 YNFKEQ. The length of the CDR3 is 15 residues. CDR3 sequence reads: CASSQDPSGLDTQYF. CDR3 nucleotide sequence: TGTGCCAGCAGCCAAGATCCCTCCGGTTTGGATACGCAGTATTTT.

The sample holds a few counts of this clone. This chain connects TRBV6-1 to TRBJ2-7; D call uncertain. Germline V gene data show CDR1 as MNHNS and CDR2 as SASEGT. V was clipped by 8 bases and J by 4 bases, with 9 bases between them. CDR3 length equals 11 residues. DNA for the CDR3: TGTGCCAGCGCTTTGGCTTACGAGCAGTACGTC. It specifies CASALAYEQYV.